The present entry profiles one T cell receptor beta chain with its context. The ends lost 9 bases at V and 1 base at J; junction bases unmatched: 18. CDR3 length: 19 residues. Germline V lookup: CDR1 LNHDA, CDR2 SQIVND (reference sequence). Method: immunoSEQ multiplex PCR; TCRdb's copy keeps in-frame clones and lacks some. The table lists 70,000 to 80,000 clones, over 70% of them singletons. This sample is drawn from a study of blood T cell repertoires in COVID-19. At the level of the study: Researchers got acute and convalescent COVID-19 samples from the United States, Italy and Spain. PBMCs, B-cell-depleted T cells, or T cells were the source of the cDNA or gDNA that made up the material.

The genes are TRBV19 and TRBJ2-2; 9 bases match TRBD2. Sequenced sample: peripheral blood. The clonotype originates from a human donor in a cohort sampled during active COVID-19. The CDR3 sequence: CASSYSTSGYAMNTGELFF. CDR3 bases: TGTGCCAGCTCATACTCGACTAGCGGTTACGCAATGAACACCGGGGAGCTGTTTTTT. The complete variable domain, with remaining parts taken from reference TRBV19 and TRBJ2-2, reads DGGITQSPKYLFRKEGQNVTLSCEQNLNHDAMYWYRQDPGQGLRLIYYSQIVNDFQKGDIAEGYSVSREKKESFPLTVTSAQKNPTAFYLCASSYSTSGYAMNTGELFFGEGSRLTVL.